This T cell receptor (beta chain) derives from a study of T cell responses to AZD1222 COVID-19 vaccine. Study outcomes and limitations: Nearly half of spike-specific TCRs reportedly target unmutated variant regions. Researchers took repertoire samples only after the peak T cell response had come.

Using immunoSEQ multiplex PCR, the repertoire was profiled, and TCRdb retains in-frame clones only, with some absent. The sample contains approximately 180,000 clones, 90% of which appear only once. The CDR3 loop spans 18 amino acids. V gave up 0 bases and J gave up 1 base; unmatched junction bases: 11. Germline V gene data show CDR1 as LGHDT and CDR2 as YNNKEL (reference sequence). This clone was seen a handful of times. Antigen: not known. This sequence joins TRBV3-1 (or the pseudogene TRBV3-2) and TRBJ1-1, with TRBD1 matching 7 bases. The receptor's source is an adult in good health. The specimen was peripheral blood, collected on day 0 of AZD1222 vaccination. The CDR3 nucleotides read TGTGCCAGCAGCCAAGATCGAAAGGGACAGACTCAGAACACTGAAGCTTTCTTT. Its protein product is CASSQDRKGQTQNTEAFF.